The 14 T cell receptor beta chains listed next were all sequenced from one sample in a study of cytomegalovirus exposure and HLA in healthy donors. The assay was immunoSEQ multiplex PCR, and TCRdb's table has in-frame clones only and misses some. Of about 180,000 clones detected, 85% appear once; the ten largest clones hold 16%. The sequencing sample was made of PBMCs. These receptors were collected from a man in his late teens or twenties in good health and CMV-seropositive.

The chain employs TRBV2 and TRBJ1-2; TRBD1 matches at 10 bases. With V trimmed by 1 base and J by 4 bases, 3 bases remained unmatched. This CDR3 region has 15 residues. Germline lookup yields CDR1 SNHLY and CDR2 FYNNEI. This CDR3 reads CASSEGGQGIYGYTF. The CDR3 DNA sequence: TGTGCCAGCAGTGAAGGGGGACAGGGGATCTATGGCTACACCTTC.

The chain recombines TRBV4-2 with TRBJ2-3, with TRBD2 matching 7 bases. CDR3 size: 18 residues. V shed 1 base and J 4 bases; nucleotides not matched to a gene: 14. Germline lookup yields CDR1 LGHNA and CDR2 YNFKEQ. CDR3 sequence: CASSQAYDPSGGADTQYF. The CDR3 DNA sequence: TGTGCCAGCAGCCAAGCATATGACCCTAGCGGAGGGGCAGATACGCAGTATTTT.

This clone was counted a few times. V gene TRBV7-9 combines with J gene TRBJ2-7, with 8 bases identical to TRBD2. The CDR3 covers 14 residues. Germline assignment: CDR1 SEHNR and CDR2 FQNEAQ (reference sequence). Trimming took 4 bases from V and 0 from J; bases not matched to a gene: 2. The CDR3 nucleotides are TGTGCCAGCAGCTCCACTAGCGGCTCCTACGAGCAGTACTTC. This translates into CASSSTSGSYEQYF.

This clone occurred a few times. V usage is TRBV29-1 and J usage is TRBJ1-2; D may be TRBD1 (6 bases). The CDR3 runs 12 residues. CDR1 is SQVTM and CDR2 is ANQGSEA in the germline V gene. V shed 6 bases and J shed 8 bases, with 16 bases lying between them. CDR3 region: CSVAGTSEGYTF. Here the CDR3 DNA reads TGCAGCGTCGCCGGGACATCCGAAGGCTACACCTTC.

CDR3: CASSSPKRGEQSPLHF. The CDR3 DNA is TGTGCCAGCAGTTCCCCGAAGCGCGGGGAGCAATCACCCCTCCACTTT. The rearrangement uses TRBV25-1 and TRBJ1-6, with D hard to call. CDR1 and CDR2 (germline): MGHDK, SYGVNS. V was trimmed by 5 bases and J by 10 bases, leaving 21 bases between them. This CDR3 has 16 residues.

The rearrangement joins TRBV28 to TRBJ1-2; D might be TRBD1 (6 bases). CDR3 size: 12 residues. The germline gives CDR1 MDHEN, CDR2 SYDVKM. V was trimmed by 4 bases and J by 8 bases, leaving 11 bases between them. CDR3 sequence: CASSSTGRGYTF. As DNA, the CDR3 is TGTGCCAGCAGTTCAACAGGGCGCGGCTACACCTTC.

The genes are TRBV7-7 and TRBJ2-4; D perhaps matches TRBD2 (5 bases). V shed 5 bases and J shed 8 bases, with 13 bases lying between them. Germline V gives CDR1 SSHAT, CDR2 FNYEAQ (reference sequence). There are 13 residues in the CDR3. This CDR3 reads CASSPRPGDIQYF. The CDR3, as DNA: TGTGCCAGCAGCCCCAGGCCCGGGGACATTCAGTACTTC.

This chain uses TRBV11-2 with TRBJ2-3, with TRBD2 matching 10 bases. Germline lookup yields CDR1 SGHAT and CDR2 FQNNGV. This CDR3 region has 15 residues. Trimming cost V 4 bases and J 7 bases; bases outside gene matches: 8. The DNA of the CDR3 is TGTGCCAGCAGCTCGGAGCGGGGGGGCCCGTATACGCAGTATTTT. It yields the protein CASSSERGGPYTQYF.

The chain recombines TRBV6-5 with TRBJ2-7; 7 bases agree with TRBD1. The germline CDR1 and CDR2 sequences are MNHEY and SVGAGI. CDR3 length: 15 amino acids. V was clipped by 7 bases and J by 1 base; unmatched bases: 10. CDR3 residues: CASKKDRTLSYEQYF. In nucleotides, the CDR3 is TGTGCCAGCAAAAAGGACAGGACTCTTTCCTACGAGCAGTACTTC.

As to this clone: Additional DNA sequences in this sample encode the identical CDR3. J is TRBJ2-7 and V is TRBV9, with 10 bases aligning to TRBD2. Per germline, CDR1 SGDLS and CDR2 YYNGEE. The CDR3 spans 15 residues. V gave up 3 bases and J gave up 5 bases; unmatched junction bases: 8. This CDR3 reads CASSAGLAEFNEQYF. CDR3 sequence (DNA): TGTGCCAGCAGCGCCGGACTAGCGGAATTCAACGAGCAGTACTTC.

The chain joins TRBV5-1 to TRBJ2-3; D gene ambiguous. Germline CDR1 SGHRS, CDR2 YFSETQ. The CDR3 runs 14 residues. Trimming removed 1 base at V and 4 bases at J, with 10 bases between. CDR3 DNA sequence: TGCGCCAGCAGCTTGAACTCGATTTCAGATACGCAGTATTTT. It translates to CASSLNSISDTQYF.

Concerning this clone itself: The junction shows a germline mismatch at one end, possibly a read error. The CDR3 here is CASSSRDRVYDEQFF. CDR3 in DNA: TGTGCCAGCAGTTCCCGGGACAGGGTCTACGATGAGCAGTTCTTC. This chain joins TRBV27 and TRBJ2-1, with 9 nucleotides matching TRBD1. CDR3 length: 15 amino acids. Germline V gene data show CDR1 as MNHEY and CDR2 as SMNVEV (reference sequence).

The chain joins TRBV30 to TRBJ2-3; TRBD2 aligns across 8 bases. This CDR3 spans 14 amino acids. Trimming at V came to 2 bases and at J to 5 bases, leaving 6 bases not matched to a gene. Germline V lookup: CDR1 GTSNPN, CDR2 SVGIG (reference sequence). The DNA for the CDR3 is TGTGCCTGGAGTAAAGCGGGGGCAATAGATACGCAGTATTTT. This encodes CAWSKAGAIDTQYF. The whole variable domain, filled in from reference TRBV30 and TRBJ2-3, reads SQTIHQWPATLVQPVGSPLSLECTVEGTSNPNLYWYRQAAGRGLQLLFYSVGIGQISSEVPQNLSASRPQDRQFILSSKKLLLSDSGFYLCAWSKAGAIDTQYFGPGTRLTVL.

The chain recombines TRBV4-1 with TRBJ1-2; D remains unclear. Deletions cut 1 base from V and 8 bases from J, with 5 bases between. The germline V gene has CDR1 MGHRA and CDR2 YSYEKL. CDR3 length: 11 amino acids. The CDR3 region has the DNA TGCGCCAGCAGCCAAGCGGGAGGCTACACCTTC. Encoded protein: CASSQAGGYTF.